The subject of this entry is one TCR beta chain. This clonotype has more than one count but fewer than ten. The antigen it binds to is not known. No qualities accompany the bases; no much larger clone lies one base away. This sample was taken from a study of blood T cells in healthy people across ages (dated by TCRdb to between 2014 and 2016). With respect to the entire study: In model experiments, template switching captured roughly one uniquely barcoded TCR beta cDNA molecule for every two T cells. To track age-related changes in TCR beta repertoire diversity, the study relied on deep sequencing normalized with unique cDNA molecular identifiers. Four age groups were formed from the donors: young (average 16 years), middle-aged (around 37), aged (roughly 58) and long-lived (less than 85). To avoid experimental bias, donors of different ages were randomly spread across the sequencing lanes. Two additional independent replicas of 1 million unique cDNA reads from the same blood draw were analyzed for two donors (one aged 18 to 30 and one aged 80 or older).

The CDR1 and CDR2 encoded by the germline V gene (reference sequence) are SEHNR and FQNEAQ. Trimming removed 5 bases from V and 2 bases from J, leaving 14 bases between the germline ends. The CDR3 measures 15 amino acids from cysteine to phenylalanine. The DNA shown is the 45-base CDR3, in frame from base 1. The protocol used for the library was 5' RACE. TCRdb records Illumina HiSeq 2500 as the sequencer. A second PCR of roughly 7 to 12 cycles was performed with a sample-barcoded 5' primer and a J-beta primer mix. A template-switch 5' adaptor carrying 12 random nucleotides introduced a unique molecular identifier onto each TCR beta cDNA molecule. At least 3 million CDR3-containing paired-end reads were obtained from each sample. First-strand cDNA was synthesized from all RNA with the Mint cDNA synthesis kit, primed by a TRBC-specific oligonucleotide. All cDNA was treated with uracil-DNA glycosylase and then went through a first 18-cycle PCR with the universal primers M1SS and BC2_uni_R. Under the source paper's analysis protocol: For normalization, 1 million high-quality reads, each with a distinct molecular identifier, were randomly selected from each sample. Reads sharing molecular identifiers were discarded rather than binned into consensus sequences. MiTCR, set to a Q25 quality threshold and the strictest error-elimination algorithm, was used for CDR3 identification, clonotype clustering and error correction. A nonparametric unseen species model with Euler transformation was used to estimate lower-bound total TCR beta diversity. In TCRdb, the public reads were trimmed at Q25 with fastp and aligned with MiXCR, with productive beta chains retained. Rows with one shared CDR3 protein collapse into an entry with the most common genes and DNA. TCRdb assigned the V and J calls; the authors' analysis was not used. This sample gives about 1,500,000 distinct CDR3 sequences in total; roughly 27% of them show up just once. Roughly 8.2% of the sample rests with the top ten.

General findings and caveats noted by the study authors: Estimates of total diversity based on one million sequenced T cells were regarded as lower bounds and as underestimates. Donor CMV infection status was unknown, potentially confounding age-related changes in expanded clonotypes. Compared with the aged group, the long-lived group had more naive CD4+ T cells, fewer expanded clones and increased TCR diversity, a pattern suggesting age selection. Bulk unsorted PBMC profiling prevented conclusive comparison of naive and antigen-experienced compartments. The percentage of naive T cells measured by flow cytometry correlated strongly with observed TCR beta diversity. As age increased, observed TCR beta diversity per million T cells dropped in a roughly linear way, and a significant reduction was already evident by age about 40.

Systemically healthy Caucasian individuals from Russia, 35 to 50 in total and aged roughly 6 to 90 years, were included as donors. Each donor gave 8.5 to 10 milliliters of peripheral blood, collected into EDTA-treated Vacutainer tubes. Ficoll-Paque density-gradient centrifugation was used to isolate PBMCs, with at least 6 million obtained per sample. Total RNA, at least 5 micrograms per sample, was extracted from PBMCs with Trizol reagent. Naive CD45RAhigh/CD27high T cell percentages were measured by flow cytometry on a PBMC aliquot from every donor. The sample comprised blood. The chain links TRBV7-9 with TRBJ2-3, and perhaps TRBD2 as D gene, on 5 matching bases. The clonotype was recovered from a woman aged 25 to 45 in good health. The CDR3 protein is CASSPQAEPTDTQYF. In nucleotide form, the sequence is TGTGCCAGCAGCCCGCAAGCGGAGCCCACAGATACGCAGTATTTT.